These 20 T cell receptor beta chains came from one sample sequenced in a study of read filtering for tumor transcriptome and immune sequencing (dated by TCRdb to the early 2020s). Reads for this sample came from an Illumina HiSeq 4000. The Immunoverse kit was used to build TCR libraries from roughly 440 ng RNA, with molecular barcoded adaptors covering alpha/delta and beta/gamma chains. TCRdb trimmed the raw reads at Q25, called clones with MiXCR and kept productive beta chains. CDR3 protein sequences are deduplicated, and each keeps its most common genes and DNA. Across this sample there are about 30,000 distinct CDR3 sequences, with about 18% seen only once. Roughly 17% of the sample is taken by the ten largest. Sequencing used a population of CD138-negative cells sorted from bone marrow. The sample's cell subset or site label is to be understood as: bone marrow mononuclear cells depleted of CD138+ plasma/myeloma cells by negative magnetic selection. Source of these receptors: a donor at least 40 years old with multiple myeloma.

The table lists this clonotype with many counts. V gene TRBV7-9 combines with J gene TRBJ2-7; D may correspond to TRBD1 or TRBD2 (5 bases each). Per germline, CDR1 SEHNR and CDR2 FQNEAQ (reference sequence). V was shortened by 5 bases and J by 4 bases, with 12 bases between the two germline ends. The length of the CDR3 is 13 residues. CDR3 sequence (DNA): TGTGCCAGCAGCCGGGACCAGCGATACGAGCAGTACTTC. Amino acids: CASSRDQRYEQYF. Full variable domain (rest looked up from reference TRBV7-9 and TRBJ2-7): DTGVSQNPRHKITKRGQNVTFRCDPISEHNRLYWYRQTLGQGPEFLTYFQNEAQLEKSRLLSDRFSAERPKGSFSTLEIQRTEQGDSAMYLCASSRDQRYEQYFGPGTRLTVT.

This clonotype was observed at least ten times. This chain links TRBV10-3 with TRBJ1-1, with 7 bases lining up with TRBD1. V trimming: 6 bases; J trimming: 7 bases; junction bases outside the gene matches: 5. Germline V gene lookup returns CDR1 ENHRY and CDR2 SYGVKD. This CDR3 is built from 12 residues. CDR3 DNA sequence: TGTGCCATCAGAAACCGGGACAGTGAAGCTTTCTTT. Protein sequence: CAIRNRDSEAFF.

At least ten counts were recorded for this clonotype. The chain combines TRBV6-1 with TRBJ1-2; TRBD1 might be the D (6 bases). The CDR3 totals 13 residues. From germline, CDR1 is MNHNS and CDR2 SASEGT. Deletions cut 6 bases from V and 4 bases from J, with 12 bases between. The CDR3 nucleotides read TGTGCCAGCAGGGAGGACAGTGTCTATGGCTACACCTTC. Translated, it gives CASREDSVYGYTF.

The table lists this clonotype with many counts. The gene calls are TRBV5-5 and TRBJ2-1, with 9 bases lining up with TRBD1. V dropped 10 bases and J dropped 5; count of bases not matched to a gene: 19. CDR3 length: 17 amino acids. The germline V gene has CDR1 SGHKS and CDR2 YYEKEE (reference sequence). The CDR3 nucleotides are TGTGCCGGTCAACCGGGACAGGGCTGGGGAAGGGACAATGAGCAGTTCTTC. It translates to CAGQPGQGWGRDNEQFF.

About this clonotype: A read error may be the cause here, since a much bigger clone is one base away. The chain has TRBV9 and TRBJ2-3, with D possibly TRBD1 on 6 matching bases. The CDR3 length is 15 residues. Germline CDR1 reads SGDLS; CDR2 reads YYNGEE. Trimming cost V 0 bases and J 3 bases, with 11 bases left between them. The CDR3 DNA reads TGTGCCAGCAGCGTAGAGGGGGACGATACAGATACGCAGTATTTT. It specifies CASSVEGDDTDTQYF.

This clonotype has ten or more counts. The chain combines TRBV20-1 with TRBJ2-5; D gene ambiguous. This CDR3 is built from 9 residues. CDR1 and CDR2 from the germline V gene are DFQATT and SNEGSKA (reference sequence). V lost 7 bases, J lost 5 bases, and 5 bases lay in between. CDR3 DNA sequence: TGCAGTGTTGGGGAGACCCAGTACTTC. Residues: CSVGETQYF.

The chain links TRBV25-1 to TRBJ2-7, with a possible D match to TRBD2 (5 bases). Germline assignment: CDR1 MGHDK and CDR2 SYGVNS. CDR3 length: 12 residues. V was shortened by 5 bases and J by 3 bases, with 8 bases between the two germline ends. The CDR3 sequence: CASSFSVYEQYF. The DNA of the CDR3 is TGTGCCAGCAGTTTTAGCGTCTACGAGCAGTACTTC.

This chain connects TRBV12-3 or TRBV12-4 to TRBJ2-1; 9 bases fit TRBD2. V was pared by 5 bases and J by 8 bases, with 19 bases of the junction left unmatched. CDR3 length equals 18 residues. This chain's CDR3 is CASSEGSGGPRTDYEQFF. In DNA, the CDR3 is TGTGCCAGCAGTGAAGGGAGCGGGGGGCCACGGACTGACTATGAGCAGTTCTTC.

This clonotype was counted many times. The chain combines TRBV5-1 with TRBJ2-5, with a tentative D call TRBD2 (6 bases). CDR1 SGHRS and CDR2 YFSETQ come from the germline V gene. V was clipped by 4 bases and J by 3 bases, with 10 bases between them. This CDR3 has 13 amino acids. The CDR3 sequence is CASSKLAEETQYF. The CDR3, as DNA: TGCGCCAGCAGCAAACTAGCCGAAGAGACCCAGTACTTC.

Regarding this clonotype: Compared with germline, one end of the junction differs, possibly owing to a read error. The V call is TRBV20-1, the J call TRBJ1-1, with a tentative D call TRBD1 (5 bases). The CDR3 covers 11 residues. Germline V gene sequence: CDR1 DFQATT, CDR2 SNEGSKA (reference sequence). CDR3 sequence: CSVGGKTGALF. The CDR3 DNA sequence: TGCAGTGTCGGGGGAAAGACTGGAGCTCTCTTT.

This clonotype has more than one count but fewer than ten. The chain joins TRBV4-1 to TRBJ2-3; 9 positions match TRBD2. The CDR3 is made up of 17 amino acids. V shed 5 bases and J 1 base; nucleotides not matched to a gene: 10. CDR1 and CDR2 from the germline V gene are MGHRA and YSYEKL. The CDR3 sequence: CASSFQPSSGGTDTQYF. Here the CDR3 DNA reads TGCGCCAGCAGCTTCCAACCCTCTAGCGGGGGCACAGATACGCAGTATTTT.

The sample holds many counts of this clonotype. J is TRBJ2-1 and V is TRBV5-6; TRBD1 or TRBD2 may be the D gene (7 bases each). Trimming cost V 2 bases and J 3 bases, with 9 bases left between them. The V gene's germline CDR1 is SGHDT and CDR2 YYEEEE. CDR3 size: 14 residues. The CDR3 is CASSFRGGYNEQFF. CDR3 coding DNA: TGTGCCAGCAGCTTCAGGGGGGGCTACAATGAGCAGTTCTTC.

This clonotype was found many times. J is TRBJ2-1 and V is TRBV5-1; 11 nucleotides agree with TRBD2. CDR3 length: 16 residues. Trimming at V came to 3 bases and at J to 8 bases, leaving 10 bases not matched to a gene. CDR1 and CDR2 from the germline V gene are SGHRS and YFSETQ. This chain's CDR3 is CASSSIAGGPGDEQFF. The CDR3 nucleotides read TGCGCCAGCAGCTCAATAGCGGGAGGGCCGGGCGATGAGCAGTTCTTC.

The chain combines TRBV28 with TRBJ2-7; 10 bases align to TRBD2. The CDR3 is 14 amino acids. CDR1 and CDR2 (germline): MDHEN, SYDVKM. J was trimmed by 5 bases and V by 8 bases; bases with no gene match: 9. The CDR3 spells CASPPSGGAHEQYF. CDR3 sequence (DNA): TGTGCCAGCCCTCCTAGCGGGGGAGCCCACGAGCAGTACTTC.

A word on this clonotype: It may be a read error: a sequence one base away is much more abundant. This sequence joins TRBV29-1 and TRBJ2-7, with D maybe TRBD1 (6 bases). Germline V gene data show CDR1 as SQVTM and CDR2 as ANQGSEA. The CDR3 is 17 amino acids. CDR3 coding DNA: TGCAGCGTTGAAAAGCAAGAGACAGGTTGGGGATCCTACGAGCAGTGCTTC. This encodes CSVEKQETGWGSYEQCF.

Ten or more counts support this clonotype. The rearrangement links TRBV29-1 to TRBJ1-5, with D possibly being TRBD1 (5 bases). This CDR3 comprises 12 residues. V lost 4 bases and J lost 3, with 7 bases in between. Germline loops: CDR1 SQVTM, CDR2 ANQGSEA. This CDR3 is CSVAGVNQPQHF. The CDR3 coding sequence is TGCAGCGTTGCGGGGGTCAATCAGCCCCAGCATTTT. Drawing the rest from reference TRBV29-1 and TRBJ1-5, the complete variable domain is SAVISQKPSRDICQRGTSLTIQCQVDSQVTMMFWYRQQPGQSLTLIATANQGSEATYESGFVIDKFPISRPNLTFSTLTVSNMSPEDSSIYLCSVAGVNQPQHFGDGTRLSIL.

Comments on this clonotype: The conserved final phenylalanine or tryptophan is absent from the CDR3, which likely points to a read error. This rearrangement joins TRBV12-3 or TRBV12-4 to TRBJ2-2; 7 bases align to TRBD2. Trimming cost V 8 bases and J 1 base; bases outside gene matches: 13. The CDR3 is made up of 17 amino acids. The CDR3 here is CASGGAGTIMNTGELFL. The CDR3 region has the DNA TGTGCCAGCGGGGGAGCCGGGACTATTATGAACACCGGGGAGCTGTTTCTT.

This clonotype was detected ten times or more. This chain links TRBV2 with TRBJ2-5; possibly TRBD2 for D (5 bases). Germline CDR1 and CDR2: SNHLY and FYNNEI. Trimming stripped 5 bases from V and 2 bases from J, with 9 bases between. The CDR3 runs 13 residues. The CDR3 DNA reads TGTGCCAGCAGTTTGGACTTTCAAGAGACCCAGTACTTC. Its protein is CASSLDFQETQYF.

This clonotype was counted at least ten times. This chain uses TRBV29-1 with TRBJ2-4; perhaps TRBD1 as D (6 bases). The CDR3 has 15 residues. The germline V and J ends were trimmed by 4 bases and 9 bases, with 22 bases remaining between them. Per the germline V gene, CDR1 is SQVTM and CDR2 is ANQGSEA. The CDR3 spells CSVGAGKGTGSIQYF. The CDR3 coding sequence is TGCAGCGTTGGAGCCGGTAAGGGTACAGGGAGCATTCAGTACTTC. The variable domain in full, with the rest retrieved from reference TRBV29-1 and TRBJ2-4, is SAVISQKPSRDICQRGTSLTIQCQVDSQVTMMFWYRQQPGQSLTLIATANQGSEATYESGFVIDKFPISRPNLTFSTLTVSNMSPEDSSIYLCSVGAGKGTGSIQYFGAGTRLSVL.

About this clonotype itself: It may be a read error: a sequence one base away is much more abundant. The rearrangement links TRBV7-3 to TRBJ2-1; D may be TRBD2 (5 bases). Germline V gene data show CDR1 as SGHTA and CDR2 as FQGTGA. V was trimmed by 6 bases and J by 3 bases, leaving 9 bases between them. The CDR3 length is 13 residues. CDR3 bases: TGTGCCAGCAGACCCGACTACTACAATGAGCAGTTCTTC. Protein product: CASRPDYYNEQFF.